This TCR beta chain came from a study of T cell repertoires in cytomegalovirus infection. Study-level information: It was the public TCR beta signatures that indicated both CMV infection and matching HLA type.

Study results and caveats: Cumulative public TCR beta family frequency identified carriers of CMV plus the relevant HLA.

Germline CDR1 and CDR2: MNHEY and SMNVEV (reference sequence). The CDR3 is made up of 14 amino acids. Trimming removed 4 bases at V and 10 bases at J, with 17 bases between. TCRdb reprocessed the reads via MiXCR and lists one record per CDR3 protein. This table holds roughly 500,000 distinct CDR3 sequences, approximately 16% found once. This clonotype was observed a handful of times. As yet, its antigen is unknown. The rearrangement uses TRBV27 and TRBJ2-1; D is possibly TRBD1 (5 bases). Sample: CD8+ T cells from PBMCs. This receptor was taken from a human donor in good health (CMV status not recorded). Some clones in this sample may be carry-over from other donors' samples. This chain's CDR3 is CASSYRGRAREQFF. Written as DNA, the CDR3 is TGTGCCAGCAGTTATCGAGGCAGGGCCCGAGAGCAGTTCTTC.